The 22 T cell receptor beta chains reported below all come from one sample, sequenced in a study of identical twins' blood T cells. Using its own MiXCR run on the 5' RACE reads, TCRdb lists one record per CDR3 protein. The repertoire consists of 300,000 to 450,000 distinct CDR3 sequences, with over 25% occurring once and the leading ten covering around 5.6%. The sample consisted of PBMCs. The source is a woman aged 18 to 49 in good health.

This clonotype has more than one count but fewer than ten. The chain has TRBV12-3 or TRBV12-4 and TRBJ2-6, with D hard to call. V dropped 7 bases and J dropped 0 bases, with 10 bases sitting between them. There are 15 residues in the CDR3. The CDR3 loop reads CASTFRNSGANVLTF. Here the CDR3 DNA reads TGTGCCAGCACCTTCAGGAACTCTGGGGCCAACGTCCTGACTTTC.

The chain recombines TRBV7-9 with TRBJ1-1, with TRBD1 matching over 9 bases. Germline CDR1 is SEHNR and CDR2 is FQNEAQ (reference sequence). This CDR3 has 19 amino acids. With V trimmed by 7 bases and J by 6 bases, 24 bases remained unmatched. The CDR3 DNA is TGTGCCAGCACCACCCCTAGCGGGACAGGGCCTTCCTTGTCTCCTGAAGCTTTCTTT. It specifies CASTTPSGTGPSLSPEAFF.

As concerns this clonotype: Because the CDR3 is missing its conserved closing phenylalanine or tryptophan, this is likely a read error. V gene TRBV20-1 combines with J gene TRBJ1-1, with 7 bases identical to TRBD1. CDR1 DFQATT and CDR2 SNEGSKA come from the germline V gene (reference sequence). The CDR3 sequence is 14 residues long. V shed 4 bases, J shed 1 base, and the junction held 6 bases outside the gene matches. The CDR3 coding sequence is TGCAGTGCTATCAGGGACAGAGCGAACACTGAAGCTTTCGTT. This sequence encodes CSAIRDRANTEAFV.

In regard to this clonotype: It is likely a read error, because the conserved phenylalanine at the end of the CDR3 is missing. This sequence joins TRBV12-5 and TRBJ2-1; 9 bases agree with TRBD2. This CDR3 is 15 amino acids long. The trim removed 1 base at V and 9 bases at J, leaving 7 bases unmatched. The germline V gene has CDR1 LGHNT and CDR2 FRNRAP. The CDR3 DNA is TGTGCTAGTGGTTTGGAGGCTAGCGGGACATCTGAGCAGTTCTTA. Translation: CASGLEASGTSEQFL.

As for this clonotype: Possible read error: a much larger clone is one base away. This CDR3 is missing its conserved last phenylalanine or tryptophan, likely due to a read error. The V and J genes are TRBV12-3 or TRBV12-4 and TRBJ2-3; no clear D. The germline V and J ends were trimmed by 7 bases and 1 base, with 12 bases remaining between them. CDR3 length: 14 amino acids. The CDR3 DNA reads TGTGCCAGCACTCATTTCCGAGGCACAGATACGCAGTATTAT. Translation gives CASTHFRGTDTQYY.

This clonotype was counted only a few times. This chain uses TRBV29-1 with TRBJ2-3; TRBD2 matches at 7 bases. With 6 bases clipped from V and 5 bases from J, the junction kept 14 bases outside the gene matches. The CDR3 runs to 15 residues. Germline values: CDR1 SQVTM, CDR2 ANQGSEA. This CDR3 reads CSVARGGERGDTQYF. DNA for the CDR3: TGCAGCGTAGCCCGGGGAGGGGAACGAGGAGATACGCAGTATTTT.

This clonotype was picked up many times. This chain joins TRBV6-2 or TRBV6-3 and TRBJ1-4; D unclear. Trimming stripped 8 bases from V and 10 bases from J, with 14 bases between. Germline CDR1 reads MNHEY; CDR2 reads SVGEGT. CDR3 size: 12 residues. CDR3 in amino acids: CASRRTLGKLFF. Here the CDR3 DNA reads TGTGCCAGCCGTCGGACTTTAGGAAAACTGTTTTTT.

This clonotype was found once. The CDR3 nucleotides are TGTGCCAGCAGCTTGGGCTTTGGGTACACAGATACGCAGTATTTT. As protein: CASSLGFGYTDTQYF. The chain links TRBV5-5 to TRBJ2-3; D remains ambiguous. V lost 0 bases and J 2 bases, leaving 10 bases between the germline ends. CDR1 and CDR2 from the germline V gene are SGHKS and YYEKEE (reference sequence). CDR3 length equals 15 residues.

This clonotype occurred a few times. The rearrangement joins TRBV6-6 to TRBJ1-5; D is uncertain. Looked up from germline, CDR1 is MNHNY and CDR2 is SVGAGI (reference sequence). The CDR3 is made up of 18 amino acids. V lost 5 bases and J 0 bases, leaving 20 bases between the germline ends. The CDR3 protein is CASSRRMAGTDSNQPQHF. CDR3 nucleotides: TGTGCCAGCAGTAGACGAATGGCGGGCACTGATAGCAATCAGCCCCAGCATTTT.

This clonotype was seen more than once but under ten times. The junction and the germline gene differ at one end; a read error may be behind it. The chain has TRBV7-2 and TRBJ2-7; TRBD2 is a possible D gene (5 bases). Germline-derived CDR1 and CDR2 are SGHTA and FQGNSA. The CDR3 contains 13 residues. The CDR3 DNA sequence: TGTGCCAGCAGCTTAGGGAGGACCGTAACACCCAACTTC. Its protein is CASSLGRTVTPNF.

The CDR3 DNA follows: TGCGCCAGCAGACCTAATTACAGGGCTGGGGAGACCCAGTACTTC. Translating it yields CASRPNYRAGETQYF. The chain uses TRBV5-1 and TRBJ2-5, with a tentative D call TRBD1 (6 bases). Germline CDR1 and CDR2: SGHRS and YFSETQ. Trimming pared 5 bases from V and 5 bases from J, leaving 19 bases between. The CDR3 extends over 15 amino acids. The complete variable domain, with remaining parts taken from reference TRBV5-1 and TRBJ2-5, reads KAGVTQTPRYLIKTRGQQVTLSCSPISGHRSVSWYQQTPGQGLQFLFEYFSETQRNKGNFPGRFSGRQFSNSRSEMNVSTLELGDSALYLCASRPNYRAGETQYFGPGTRLLVL.

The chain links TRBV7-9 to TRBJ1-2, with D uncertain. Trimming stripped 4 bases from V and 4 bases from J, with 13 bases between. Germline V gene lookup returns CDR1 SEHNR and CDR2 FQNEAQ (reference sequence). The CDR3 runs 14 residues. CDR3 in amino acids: CASSSVYTSYGYTF. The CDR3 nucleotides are TGTGCCAGCAGCTCCGTTTACACAAGCTATGGCTACACCTTC.

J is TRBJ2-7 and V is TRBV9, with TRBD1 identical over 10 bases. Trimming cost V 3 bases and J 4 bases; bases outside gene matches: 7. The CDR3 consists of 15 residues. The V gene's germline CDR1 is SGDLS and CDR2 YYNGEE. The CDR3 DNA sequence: TGTGCCAGCAGCGCACAGGACAGGGGGTCTTACGAGCAGTACTTC. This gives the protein CASSAQDRGSYEQYF.

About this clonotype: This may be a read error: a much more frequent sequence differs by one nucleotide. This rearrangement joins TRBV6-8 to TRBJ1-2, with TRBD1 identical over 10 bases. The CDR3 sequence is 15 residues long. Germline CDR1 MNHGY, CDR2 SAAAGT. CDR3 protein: CSSSYSDRGYYGYTF. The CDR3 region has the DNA TGTTCCAGCAGTTACTCGGACAGGGGGTACTATGGCTACACCTTC.

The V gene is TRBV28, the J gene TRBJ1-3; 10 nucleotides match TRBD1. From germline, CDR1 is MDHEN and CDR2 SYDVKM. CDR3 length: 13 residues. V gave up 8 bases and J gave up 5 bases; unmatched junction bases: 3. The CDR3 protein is CASRDRGRNTIYF. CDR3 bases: TGTGCCAGCCGGGACAGGGGCAGAAACACCATATATTTT.

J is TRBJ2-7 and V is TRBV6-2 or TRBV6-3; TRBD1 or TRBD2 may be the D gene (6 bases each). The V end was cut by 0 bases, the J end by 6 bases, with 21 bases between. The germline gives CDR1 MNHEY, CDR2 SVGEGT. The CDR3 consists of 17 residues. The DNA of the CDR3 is TGTGCCAGCAGTTACTCAAAAGCTTACAGGGAGGCTTTCGAGCAGTACTTC. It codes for CASSYSKAYREAFEQYF.

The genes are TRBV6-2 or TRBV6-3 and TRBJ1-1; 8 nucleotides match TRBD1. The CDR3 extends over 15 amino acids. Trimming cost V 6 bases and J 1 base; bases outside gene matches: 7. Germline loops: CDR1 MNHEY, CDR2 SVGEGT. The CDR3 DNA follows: TGTGCCAGCAGCCCAGCGGGACAGGAGAACACTGAAGCTTTCTTT. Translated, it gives CASSPAGQENTEAFF.

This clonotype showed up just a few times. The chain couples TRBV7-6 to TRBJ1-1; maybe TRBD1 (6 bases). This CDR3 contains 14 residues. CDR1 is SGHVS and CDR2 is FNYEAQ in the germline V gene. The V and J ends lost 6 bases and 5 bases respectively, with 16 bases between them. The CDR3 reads CASSTQGWGTEAFF. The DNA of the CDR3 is TGTGCCAGCAGTACCCAGGGGTGGGGTACTGAAGCTTTCTTT.

CDR3 loop: CSAFPSTGDYGYTF. CDR3 DNA: TGCAGTGCCTTCCCATCCACAGGGGACTATGGCTACACCTTC. The genes are TRBV20-1 and TRBJ1-2, with 7 bases lining up with TRBD1. This CDR3 spans 14 amino acids. Trimming cost V 6 bases and J 3 bases; bases outside gene matches: 10. Germline-derived CDR1 and CDR2 are DFQATT and SNEGSKA (reference sequence).

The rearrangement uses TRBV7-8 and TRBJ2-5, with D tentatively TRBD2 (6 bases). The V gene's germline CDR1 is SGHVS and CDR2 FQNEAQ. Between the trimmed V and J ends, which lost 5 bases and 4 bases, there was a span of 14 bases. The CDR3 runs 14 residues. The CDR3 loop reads CASSPYFSGETQYF. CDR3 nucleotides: TGTGCCAGCAGCCCTTACTTTAGCGGAGAGACCCAGTACTTC.

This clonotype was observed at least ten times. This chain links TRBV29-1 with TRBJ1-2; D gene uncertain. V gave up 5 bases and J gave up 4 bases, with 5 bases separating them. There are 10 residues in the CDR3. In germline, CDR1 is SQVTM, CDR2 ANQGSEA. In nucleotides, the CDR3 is TGCAGCGTTCACAGCTATGGCTACACCTTC. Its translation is CSVHSYGYTF.

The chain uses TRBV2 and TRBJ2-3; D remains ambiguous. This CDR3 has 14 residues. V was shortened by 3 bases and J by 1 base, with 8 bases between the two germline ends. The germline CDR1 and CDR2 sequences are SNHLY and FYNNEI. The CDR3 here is CASSDKDRTDTQYF. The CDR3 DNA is TGTGCCAGCAGTGATAAGGACCGCACAGATACGCAGTATTTT.